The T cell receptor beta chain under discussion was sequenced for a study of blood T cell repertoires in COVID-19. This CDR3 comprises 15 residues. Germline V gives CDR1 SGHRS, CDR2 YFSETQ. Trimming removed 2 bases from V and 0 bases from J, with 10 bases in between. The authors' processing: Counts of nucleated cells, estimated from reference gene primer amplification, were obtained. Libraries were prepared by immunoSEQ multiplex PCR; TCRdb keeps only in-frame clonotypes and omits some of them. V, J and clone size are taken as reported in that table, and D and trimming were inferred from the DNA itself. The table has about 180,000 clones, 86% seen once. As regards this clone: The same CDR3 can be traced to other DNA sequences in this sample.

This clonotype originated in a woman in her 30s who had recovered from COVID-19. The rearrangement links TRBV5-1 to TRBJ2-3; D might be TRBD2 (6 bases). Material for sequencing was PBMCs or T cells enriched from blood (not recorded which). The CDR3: CASSFSGTSTDTQYF. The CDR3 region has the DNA TGCGCCAGCAGCTTTAGCGGCACTAGCACAGATACGCAGTATTTT. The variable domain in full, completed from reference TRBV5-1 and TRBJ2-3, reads KAGVTQTPRYLIKTRGQQVTLSCSPISGHRSVSWYQQTPGQGLQFLFEYFSETQRNKGNFPGRFSGRQFSNSRSEMNVSTLELGDSALYLCASSFSGTSTDTQYFGPGTRLTVL.